This paragraph reports one T cell receptor (beta chain). Antigen unknown. A multiplex PCR was run with 60 Vbeta primers and 13 Jbeta primers. Profiling relied on immunoSEQ multiplex PCR, and the TCRdb table lists in-frame clones only, not all of them. The sample has fewer than 150,000 clones, over 75% seen once; the top ten hold around 2.5%. This CDR3 comprises 14 residues. Germline V CDR1 and CDR2: MNHNS, SASEGT. Trimming removed 11 bases at V and 0 bases at J, with 15 bases between. These data originate in a study of cytomegalovirus exposure and HLA in healthy donors. About the study: One earlier analysis, a look at about 179 million T cells, found fewer than 140 million unique TCR beta sequences. Study-wide findings and caveats: It was reported that TCR beta sequences correctly inferred the HLA-A and HLA-B alleles for most subjects. The authors judged a highly shared variant cluster likely a sequencing artifact. Among TCR beta chains, those listed as cytomegalovirus-associated numbered more than 150.

The chain combines TRBV6-1 with TRBJ2-3; weak D call: TRBD1 (5 bases). The sample comprised PBMCs. This clonotype was obtained from a woman under 30 in good health and CMV-seronegative. The CDR3 here is CACYIQASTDTQYF. DNA for the CDR3: TGTGCCTGCTACATACAGGCTAGCACAGATACGCAGTATTTT.